These 26 T cell receptor beta chains were all obtained from the same sample, sequenced in a study of T-cell reconstitution after alpha-beta-depleted transplantation in children (dated by TCRdb to the mid-2010s). Library generation was performed with PCR. The instrument was an Illumina HiSeq 2500. TCR libraries were prepared with molecular barcoding, using unique molecular identifiers to normalize TCRbeta repertoire quantification. The public reads were quality trimmed at Q25 with fastp and then assembled into clones with MiXCR by TCRdb, keeping productive beta chains. CDR3 protein duplicates are merged, each entry listing the most common genes and DNA. This sample is represented by some 550,000 distinct CDR3 sequences; 23% of them were singletons. Less than 15% of the sample rests with the top ten. The sample's treatment or condition label is to be understood as: allogeneic hematopoietic cell transplantation with graft depleted of TCRalphabeta T cells and CD19 B cells.

The specimen was PBMCs, mostly from graft donor cells, collected 360 days after TCRalphabeta/CD19-depleted stem cell transplant. Receptors were obtained from a boy less than two years old who had a stem cell transplant for acute myeloid leukemia, so the T cells may come from the graft donor.

The V gene is TRBV2, the J gene TRBJ2-7, with 7 bases lining up with TRBD1. The trim removed 7 bases at V and 5 bases at J, leaving 5 bases unmatched. This CDR3 spans 12 amino acids. CDR1 is SNHLY and CDR2 is FYNNEI in the germline V gene. Written as DNA, the CDR3 is TGTGCCAGCACACAGGGGTTCAACGAGCAGTACTTC. It specifies CASTQGFNEQYF. The full variable domain, in which reference TRBV2 and TRBJ2-7 provide the parts outside the CDR3, is EPEVTQTPSHQVTQMGQEVILRCVPISNHLYFYWYRQILGQKVEFLVSFYNNEISEKSEIFDDQFSVERPDGSNFTLKIRSTKLEDSAMYFCASTQGFNEQYFGPGTRLTVT.

The rearrangement uses TRBV14 and TRBJ1-1, with TRBD1 as a possible D gene (5 bases). V lost 1 base, J lost 11 bases, and 11 bases lay in between. CDR1 is SGHDN, CDR2 FVKESK, per germline. The CDR3 consists of 12 residues. The CDR3 nucleotides are TGTGCCAGCAGCCAAGCTCGTGGGGGGGCTTTCTTT. This codes for CASSQARGGAFF. Drawing the rest from reference TRBV14 and TRBJ1-1, the complete variable domain is EAGVTQFPSHSVIEKGQTVTLRCDPISGHDNLYWYRRVMGKEIKFLLHFVKESKQDESGMPNNRFLAERTGGTYSTLKVQPAELEDSGVYFCASSQARGGAFFGQGTRLTVV.

The J gene is TRBJ2-3, the V gene TRBV7-9; 13 nucleotides agree with TRBD2. The CDR3 has 14 residues. The germline V gene has CDR1 SEHNR and CDR2 FQNEAQ (reference sequence). J lost 4 bases, V lost 10 bases, and 5 bases had no gene match. CDR3 in amino acids: CATTSGGAPDTQYF. The DNA for the CDR3 is TGTGCCACCACTAGCGGGGGGGCTCCAGATACGCAGTATTTT.

This clonotype showed up many times. J is TRBJ2-5 and V is TRBV28; D remains ambiguous. Germline CDR1 reads MDHEN; CDR2 reads SYDVKM. Trimming pared 3 bases from V and 4 bases from J, leaving 15 bases between. The CDR3 runs to 15 residues. CDR3 DNA sequence: TGTGCCAGCAGTTTTCCCCCCTACCACGGAGAGACCCAGTACTTC. It translates to CASSFPPYHGETQYF.

The V and J genes are TRBV20-1 and TRBJ2-2; 7 bases map to TRBD2. After removal of 3 bases from V and 14 bases from J, the junction contained 6 bases not matched to a gene. Germline loops: CDR1 DFQATT, CDR2 SNEGSKA (reference sequence). This CDR3 has 11 amino acids. The CDR3 DNA is TGCAGTGCTAGGCTGGGGGGGTTACTGTTTTTT. Residues: CSARLGGLLFF.

The V and J genes are TRBV12-3 or TRBV12-4 and TRBJ2-7; no reliable D call. CDR3 length: 13 residues. Deletions cut 3 bases from V and 2 bases from J, with 8 bases between. The CDR3 sequence: CASSFVSPYEQYF. The CDR3 nucleotides are TGTGCCAGCAGTTTCGTAAGCCCCTACGAGCAGTACTTC.

A few counts support this clonotype. J is TRBJ2-5 and V is TRBV20-1, with D tentatively TRBD2 (6 bases). This CDR3 contains 15 residues. Trimming removed 0 bases from V and 3 bases from J, with 14 bases in between. Germline CDR1 reads DFQATT; CDR2 reads SNEGSKA (reference sequence). For the CDR3, the DNA is TGCAGTGCTAGAGATGGGAGGCGTAGAGAAGAGACCCAGTACTTC. It translates to CSARDGRRREETQYF.

This clonotype was found many times. The rearrangement uses TRBV20-1 and TRBJ2-1, with D hard to call. The CDR3 extends over 11 amino acids. The V gene's germline CDR1 is DFQATT and CDR2 SNEGSKA (reference sequence). V lost 2 bases to trimming and J lost 4 bases, with 3 bases between them. The DNA of the CDR3 is TGCAGTGCTAGACCATACAATGAGCAGTTCTTC. Residues: CSARPYNEQFF.

This clonotype was seen more than once but under ten times. This sequence joins TRBV5-1 and TRBJ2-4; the match to TRBD1 covers 7 bases. The ends lost 5 bases at V and 6 bases at J; junction bases unmatched: 5. This CDR3 region has 13 residues. Germline V gene data show CDR1 as SGHRS and CDR2 as YFSETQ. CDR3 sequence reads: CASSWAGGNIQYF. Written as DNA, the CDR3 is TGCGCCAGCAGTTGGGCAGGGGGAAACATTCAGTACTTC.

This clonotype came up many times. CDR3 sequence: CSARWSSGDSSYEQYF. In DNA, the CDR3 is TGCAGTGCTAGATGGAGTAGCGGGGACAGCTCCTACGAGCAGTACTTC. The chain carries TRBV20-1 and TRBJ2-7, with D perhaps matching TRBD2 (8 bases). The V gene's germline CDR1 is DFQATT and CDR2 SNEGSKA (reference sequence). V lost 2 bases, J lost 0 bases, and 17 bases lay in between. This CDR3 region has 16 residues.

The V and J genes are TRBV7-9 and TRBJ2-3, with a weak D call TRBD2 (7 bases). The CDR3 has 15 residues. Germline V gene data show CDR1 as SEHNR and CDR2 as FQNEAQ (reference sequence). V lost 5 bases and J lost 4, with 16 bases in between. DNA of the CDR3: TGTGCCAGCAGCCCATGGGGGGGGCAGCCAGATACGCAGTATTTT. This sequence encodes CASSPWGGQPDTQYF.

This clonotype was seen only a few times. CDR3 region: CVPFSNQPQHF. Here the CDR3 DNA reads TGTGTCCCATTTAGCAATCAGCCCCAGCATTTT. The rearrangement uses TRBV7-7 and TRBJ1-5; no clear D gene. Germline assignment: CDR1 SSHAT and CDR2 FNYEAQ (reference sequence). This CDR3 is built from 11 residues.

V gene TRBV24-1 combines with J gene TRBJ1-2; D unresolved. The germline V and J ends were trimmed by 9 bases and 2 bases, with 6 bases remaining between them. Germline lookup yields CDR1 KGHDR and CDR2 SFDVKD. This CDR3 has 11 amino acids. CDR3 residues: CATVRNYGYTF. The CDR3 coding sequence is TGTGCCACCGTCCGGAACTATGGCTACACCTTC.

This clonotype was recorded once. The gene calls are TRBV4-2 and TRBJ2-1; D is unresolved. Germline CDR1 LGHNA, CDR2 YNFKEQ. This CDR3 is 14 amino acids long. V lost 8 bases and J 0 bases, leaving 11 bases between the germline ends. CDR3 in amino acids: CASRERSSYNEQFF. The CDR3 nucleotides read TGTGCCAGCCGCGAGCGAAGCTCCTACAATGAGCAGTTCTTC.

The chain employs TRBV11-2 and TRBJ2-3, with D maybe TRBD1 (6 bases). The V gene lost 4 bases and the J gene lost 0 bases, with 14 bases spanning the gap. This CDR3 region has 16 residues. Germline CDR1 SGHAT, CDR2 FQNNGV. CDR3 nucleotide sequence: TGTGCCAGCAGCTCGTCAGGGGTTTCTAGCACAGATACGCAGTATTTT. Translation gives CASSSSGVSSTDTQYF.

The V call is TRBV20-1, the J call TRBJ2-3; TRBD2 aligns across 13 bases. This CDR3 has 20 residues. The V and J ends lost 0 bases and 1 base, in that order; junction bases with no gene match: 13. Per the germline V gene, CDR1 is DFQATT and CDR2 is SNEGSKA (reference sequence). CDR3: CSARDSRGLAGVGGTDTQYF. The CDR3 region has the DNA TGCAGTGCTAGAGATTCCCGAGGACTAGCGGGGGTGGGGGGCACAGATACGCAGTATTTT.

This clonotype was picked up many times. The chain couples TRBV9 to TRBJ1-1, with 9 bases that match TRBD1. This CDR3 comprises 16 residues. V gave up 4 bases and J gave up 1 base; unmatched junction bases: 8. Germline V gives CDR1 SGDLS, CDR2 YYNGEE. CDR3 nucleotides: TGTGCCAGCAGCTCCATGGGGACAGGGCCGAACACTGAAGCTTTCTTT. This codes for CASSSMGTGPNTEAFF.

The DNA of the CDR3 is TGCAGTGCCGTCACCCCGGACATTAGGATTAACTATGGCTACACCTTC. It specifies CSAVTPDIRINYGYTF. This chain connects TRBV20-1 to TRBJ1-2, with a weak D call TRBD1 (5 bases). Per germline, CDR1 DFQATT and CDR2 SNEGSKA (reference sequence). V lost 6 bases and J lost 1, with 21 bases in between. This CDR3 region has 16 residues.

This clonotype was seen only a few times. The rearrangement links TRBV11-2 to TRBJ1-5, with no clear D. The V gene lost 5 bases and the J gene lost 3 bases, with 11 bases spanning the gap. Germline CDR1 SGHAT, CDR2 FQNNGV. This CDR3 has 14 residues. In DNA, the CDR3 is TGTGCCAGCAGCAAGACGGCAAACAATCAGCCCCAGCATTTT. It is translated as CASSKTANNQPQHF.

Only a few counts were recorded for this clonotype. The rearrangement uses TRBV27 and TRBJ2-7; TRBD1 aligns across 8 bases. This CDR3 has 16 residues. Germline V gene sequence: CDR1 MNHEY, CDR2 SMNVEV (reference sequence). The CDR3 coding sequence is TGTGCTGGGCCGAAACTAGGACAGGGACGATCCTACGAGCAGTACGTC. It translates to CAGPKLGQGRSYEQYV.

The V call is TRBV20-1, the J call TRBJ2-5; tentatively, D is TRBD1 (6 bases). This CDR3 spans 14 amino acids. Trimming removed 6 bases at V and 5 bases at J, with 19 bases between. Per germline, CDR1 DFQATT and CDR2 SNEGSKA (reference sequence). CDR3 protein: CSAPPGQRTETQYF. CDR3 DNA: TGCAGTGCACCCCCGGGACAACGAACGGAGACCCAGTACTTC.

This clonotype was counted many times. The V call is TRBV12-3 or TRBV12-4, the J call TRBJ2-5; 7 bases are shared with TRBD2. The V segment lost 3 bases and the J segment 4 bases; nucleotides outside the gene matches: 8. The CDR3 runs 15 residues. For the CDR3, the DNA is TGTGCCAGCAGTTTTGGGGGGGGTTCGGGAGAGACCCAGTACTTC. Residues: CASSFGGGSGETQYF.

The sample holds a few counts of this clonotype. The chain employs TRBV4-3 and TRBJ2-5; D gene ambiguous. Between the trimmed V and J ends, which lost 0 bases and 4 bases, there was a span of 12 bases. CDR3 size: 15 residues. Germline V gene lookup returns CDR1 LGHNA and CDR2 YSLEER. This chain's CDR3 is CASSQEVAIGETQYF. Written as DNA, the CDR3 is TGCGCCAGCAGCCAAGAAGTAGCCATTGGAGAGACCCAGTACTTC.

This clonotype was recorded once. The chain is built from TRBV7-9 and TRBJ1-1, with D tentatively TRBD1 (5 bases). V lost 3 bases to trimming and J lost 3 bases, with 17 bases between them. CDR3 length: 16 amino acids. CDR1 and CDR2 (germline): SEHNR, FQNEAQ (reference sequence). The CDR3 sequence: CASSFSWQGVDTEAFF. The CDR3 coding sequence is TGTGCCAGCAGCTTCAGTTGGCAGGGTGTGGACACTGAAGCTTTCTTT.

This clonotype has a count of ten or more. The gene calls are TRBV10-3 and TRBJ1-2; unclear D gene. Between the trimmed V and J ends, which lost 0 bases and 5 bases, there was a span of 10 bases. This CDR3 region has 14 residues. In germline, CDR1 is ENHRY, CDR2 SYGVKD. CDR3: CAISESRGLYGYTF. Here the CDR3 DNA reads TGTGCCATCAGTGAGTCGAGAGGGCTATATGGCTACACCTTC.

This clonotype was detected many times. V usage is TRBV29-1 and J usage is TRBJ1-2, with a tentative D call TRBD1 (5 bases). This CDR3 spans 13 amino acids. Trimming cost V 6 bases and J 3 bases, with 14 bases left between them. Germline V CDR1 and CDR2: SQVTM, ANQGSEA. The DNA of the CDR3 is TGCAGCGTAGGGCAGGGTACGGACTATGGCTACACCTTC. It is translated as CSVGQGTDYGYTF. The full variable domain, with the rest looked up from reference TRBV29-1 and TRBJ1-2, is SAVISQKPSRDICQRGTSLTIQCQVDSQVTMMFWYRQQPGQSLTLIATANQGSEATYESGFVIDKFPISRPNLTFSTLTVSNMSPEDSSIYLCSVGQGTDYGYTFGSGTRLTVV.